This TCR beta chain appears in the sequencing data of a study of blood T cell repertoires in COVID-19. Overall study: From T cells, B-cell-depleted T cells, or PBMCs came the material, which was cDNA or gDNA.

The authors' processing: Amplified reference gene primers provided the basis for estimating nucleated cell counts. Libraries were prepared by immunoSEQ multiplex PCR; TCRdb keeps only in-frame clonotypes and omits some of them. V, J and clone size are those of that table, while D and trimming were read from the DNA. The table has around 200,000 clones, about 76% seen once. V was pared by 6 bases and J by 7 bases, with 5 bases of the junction left unmatched. The V gene's germline CDR1 is MNHEY and CDR2 SVGAGI. CDR3 length: 12 residues. The genes are TRBV6-5 and TRBJ1-2; 7 bases match TRBD1. This TCR was recovered from a woman in her forties with COVID-19, enrolled during active disease. Sequenced sample: peripheral blood. CDR3 protein: CASRHNRGGYTF. CDR3 in DNA: TGTGCCAGCAGACACAACAGGGGTGGCTACACCTTC.